At least ten counts were recorded for the clone carrying this T cell receptor beta chain. Its antigen is as yet unknown. From the 5' RACE reads, TCRdb called clonotypes with MiXCR, one entry per CDR3 protein. The sample has about 68,000 distinct CDR3 sequences, approximately 7% seen once. This sample stems from a study of T cells after yellow fever vaccination. Germline V gene sequence: CDR1 LGHNA, CDR2 YSLEER. V shed 3 bases and J shed 7 bases, with 18 bases lying between them. This CDR3 region has 15 residues. General study results and limits: Once the booster was given, most primary-vaccination clones reappeared, at 95% to 97% for CD4 and roughly 85% for CD8. Abundant clonotypes from the bulk population could contaminate FACS-sorted repertoires.

The chain carries TRBV4-3 and TRBJ1-2, with D possibly being TRBD1 (5 bases). The sample here was CD8+ T cells sorted from PBMCs, taken around 45 days after the first yellow fever vaccination. The TCR sequence derives from a man younger than 30 who received the YFV17D yellow fever vaccine. In DNA, the CDR3 is TGCGCCAGCAGCCACTCCGGTCGGGACGGACGTGGCTACACCTTC. This translates into CASSHSGRDGRGYTF.